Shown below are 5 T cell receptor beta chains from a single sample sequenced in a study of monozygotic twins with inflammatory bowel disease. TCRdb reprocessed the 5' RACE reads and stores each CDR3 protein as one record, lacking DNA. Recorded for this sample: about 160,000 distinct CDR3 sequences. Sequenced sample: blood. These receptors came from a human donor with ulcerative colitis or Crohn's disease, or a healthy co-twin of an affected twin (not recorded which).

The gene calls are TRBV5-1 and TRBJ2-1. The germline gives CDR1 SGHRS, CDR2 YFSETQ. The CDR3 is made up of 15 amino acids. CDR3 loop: CASSLARVRGNEQFF.

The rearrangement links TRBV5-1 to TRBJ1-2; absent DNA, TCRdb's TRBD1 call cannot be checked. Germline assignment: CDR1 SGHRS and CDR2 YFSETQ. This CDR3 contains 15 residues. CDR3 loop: CASSPQGQGLLGYTF.

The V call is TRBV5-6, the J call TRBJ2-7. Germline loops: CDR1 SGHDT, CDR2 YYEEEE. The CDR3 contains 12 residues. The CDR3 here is CASSLVKNEQYF.

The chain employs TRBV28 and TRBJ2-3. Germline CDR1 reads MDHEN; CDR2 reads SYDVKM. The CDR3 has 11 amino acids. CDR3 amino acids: CASSLFQTQYF.

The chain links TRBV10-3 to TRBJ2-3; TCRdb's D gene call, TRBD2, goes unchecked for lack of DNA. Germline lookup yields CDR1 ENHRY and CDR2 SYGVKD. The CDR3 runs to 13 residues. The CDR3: CAISPGLMDTQYF.